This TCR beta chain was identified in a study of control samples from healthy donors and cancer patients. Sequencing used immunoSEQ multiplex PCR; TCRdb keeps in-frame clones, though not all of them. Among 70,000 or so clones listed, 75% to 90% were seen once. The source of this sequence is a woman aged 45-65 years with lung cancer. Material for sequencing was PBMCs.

The CDR3 loop is CASSESSGANVLTF. Here the CDR3 DNA reads TGTGCCAGCAGTGAGTCCTCTGGGGCCAACGTCCTGACTTTC. This sequence joins TRBV6-1 and TRBJ2-6; D unresolved. V lost 3 bases, J lost 0 bases, and 3 bases lay in between. CDR1 MNHNS and CDR2 SASEGT come from the germline V gene. The CDR3 has 14 residues.